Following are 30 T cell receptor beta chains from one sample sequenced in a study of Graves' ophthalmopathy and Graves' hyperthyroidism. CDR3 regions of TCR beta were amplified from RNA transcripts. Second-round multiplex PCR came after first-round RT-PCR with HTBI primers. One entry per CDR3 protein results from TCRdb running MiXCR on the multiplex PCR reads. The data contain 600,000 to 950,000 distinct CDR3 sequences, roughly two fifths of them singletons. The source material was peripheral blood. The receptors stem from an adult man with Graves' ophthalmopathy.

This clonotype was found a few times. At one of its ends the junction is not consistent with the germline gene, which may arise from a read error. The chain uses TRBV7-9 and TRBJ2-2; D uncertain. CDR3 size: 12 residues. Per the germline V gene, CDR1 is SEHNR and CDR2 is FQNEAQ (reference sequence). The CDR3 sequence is CASSQVPGELFF. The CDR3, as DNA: TGCGCCAGCAGCCAAGTGCCCGGGGAGCTGTTTTTT.

CDR3 bases: TGCAGTGCTAGTTTCAGGGCGTACTCACCCCTCCACTTT. Translated, it gives CSASFRAYSPLHF. The chain recombines TRBV20-1 with TRBJ1-6; D perhaps matches TRBD1 (5 bases). The CDR3 length is 13 residues. Looked up from germline, CDR1 is DFQATT and CDR2 is SNEGSKA (reference sequence). V was shortened by 3 bases and J by 10 bases, with 13 bases between the two germline ends.

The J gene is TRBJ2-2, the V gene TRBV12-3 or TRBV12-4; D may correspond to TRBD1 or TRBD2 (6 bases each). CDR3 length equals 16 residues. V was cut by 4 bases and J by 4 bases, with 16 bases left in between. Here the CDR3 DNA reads TGTGCCAGCAGTTCACAGGGAGGAGGTCGCACCGGGGAGCTGTTTTTT. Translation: CASSSQGGGRTGELFF.

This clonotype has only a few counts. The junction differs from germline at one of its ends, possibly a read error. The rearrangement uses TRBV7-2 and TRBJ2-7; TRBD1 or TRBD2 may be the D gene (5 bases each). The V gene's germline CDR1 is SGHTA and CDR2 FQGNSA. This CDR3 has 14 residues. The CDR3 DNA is TGTGCCAGCAGTTTAGTCCGGGGCAGGAACGAGCAGTACTTC. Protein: CASSLVRGRNEQYF.

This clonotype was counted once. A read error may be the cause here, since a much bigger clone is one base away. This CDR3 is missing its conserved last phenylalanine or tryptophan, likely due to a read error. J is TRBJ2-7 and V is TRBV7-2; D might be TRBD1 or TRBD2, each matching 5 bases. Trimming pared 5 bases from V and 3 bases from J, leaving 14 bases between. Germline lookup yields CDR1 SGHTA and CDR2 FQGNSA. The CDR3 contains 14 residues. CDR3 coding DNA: TGTGCCAGCAGCCCCGGGAAGGGGAGCTACGAGCAGTACCTC. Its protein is CASSPGKGSYEQYL.

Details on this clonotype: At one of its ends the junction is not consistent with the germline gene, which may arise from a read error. Here the CDR3 DNA reads TGCAGCGTTGAAGCAGGACATCGGGGGCCTAACGATCAGTACTTC. It translates to CSVEAGHRGPNDQYF. This chain connects TRBV29-1 to TRBJ2-7; D is tentatively TRBD1 or TRBD2 (6 bases each). Germline CDR1 SQVTM, CDR2 ANQGSEA. The CDR3 has 15 residues.

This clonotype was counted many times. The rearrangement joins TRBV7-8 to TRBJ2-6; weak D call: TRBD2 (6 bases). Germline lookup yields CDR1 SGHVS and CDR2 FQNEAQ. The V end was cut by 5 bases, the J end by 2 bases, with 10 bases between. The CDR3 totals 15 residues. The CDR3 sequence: CASSPGTAGANVLTF. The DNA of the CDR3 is TGTGCCAGCAGCCCCGGGACTGCTGGGGCCAACGTCCTGACTTTC.

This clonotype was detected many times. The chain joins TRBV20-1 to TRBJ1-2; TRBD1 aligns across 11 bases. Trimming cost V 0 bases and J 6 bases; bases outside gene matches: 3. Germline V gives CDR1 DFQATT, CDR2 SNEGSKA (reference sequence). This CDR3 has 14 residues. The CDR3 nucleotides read TGCAGTGCTAGAGATAAGGGACAGGGGGATGGCTACACCTTC. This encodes CSARDKGQGDGYTF.

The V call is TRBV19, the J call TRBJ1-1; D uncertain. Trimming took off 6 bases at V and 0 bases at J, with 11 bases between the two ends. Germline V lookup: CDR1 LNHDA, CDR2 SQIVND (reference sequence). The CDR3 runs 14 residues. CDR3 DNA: TGTGCCAGTAGGATGGGCCAAATGAACACTGAAGCTTTCTTT. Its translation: CASRMGQMNTEAFF.

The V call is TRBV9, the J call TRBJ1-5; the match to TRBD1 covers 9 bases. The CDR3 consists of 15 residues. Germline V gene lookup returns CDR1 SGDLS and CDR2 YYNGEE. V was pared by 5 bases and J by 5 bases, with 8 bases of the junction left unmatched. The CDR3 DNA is TGTGCCAGCAGTTACTCAGGACAGGGGCATCAGCCCCAGCATTTT. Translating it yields CASSYSGQGHQPQHF.

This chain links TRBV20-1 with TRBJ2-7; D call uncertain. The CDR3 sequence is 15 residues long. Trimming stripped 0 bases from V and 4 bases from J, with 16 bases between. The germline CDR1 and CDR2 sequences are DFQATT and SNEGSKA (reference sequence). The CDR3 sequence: CSAREASPSKYEQYF. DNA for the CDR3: TGCAGTGCTAGAGAAGCTTCTCCGTCGAAATACGAGCAGTACTTC.

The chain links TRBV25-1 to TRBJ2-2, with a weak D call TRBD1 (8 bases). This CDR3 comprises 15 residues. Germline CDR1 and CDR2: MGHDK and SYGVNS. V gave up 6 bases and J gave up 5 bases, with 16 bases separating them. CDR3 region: CASRYTGGETGELFF. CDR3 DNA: TGTGCCAGCAGGTACACAGGGGGGGAGACCGGGGAGCTGTTTTTT.

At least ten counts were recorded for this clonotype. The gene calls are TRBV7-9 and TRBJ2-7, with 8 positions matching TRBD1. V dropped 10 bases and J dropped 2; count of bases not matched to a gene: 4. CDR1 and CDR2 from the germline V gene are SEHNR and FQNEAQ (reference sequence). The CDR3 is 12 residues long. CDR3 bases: TGTGCCACCGGACAGGGCGCCTACGAGCAGTACTTC. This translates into CATGQGAYEQYF.

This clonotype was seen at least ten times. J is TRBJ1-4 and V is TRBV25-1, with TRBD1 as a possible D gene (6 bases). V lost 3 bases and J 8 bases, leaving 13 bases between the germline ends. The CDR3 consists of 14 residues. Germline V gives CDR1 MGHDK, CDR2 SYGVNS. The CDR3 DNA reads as TGTGCCAGCAGTGACCGGGGGGCAGCGGAAAAACTGTTTTTT. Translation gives CASSDRGAAEKLFF. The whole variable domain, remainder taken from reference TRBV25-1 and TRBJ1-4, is EADIYQTPRYLVIGTGKKITLECSQTMGHDKMYWYQQDPGMELHLIHYSYGVNSTEKGDLSSESTVSRIRTEHFPLTLESARPSHTSQYLCASSDRGAAEKLFFGSGTQLSVL.

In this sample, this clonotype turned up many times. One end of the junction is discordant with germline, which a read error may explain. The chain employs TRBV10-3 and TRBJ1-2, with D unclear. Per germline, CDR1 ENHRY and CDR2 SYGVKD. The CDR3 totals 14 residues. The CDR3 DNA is TGTGCCAGCAGTTACTCGCCCGACTACTATGGCTACACCTTC. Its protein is CASSYSPDYYGYTF.

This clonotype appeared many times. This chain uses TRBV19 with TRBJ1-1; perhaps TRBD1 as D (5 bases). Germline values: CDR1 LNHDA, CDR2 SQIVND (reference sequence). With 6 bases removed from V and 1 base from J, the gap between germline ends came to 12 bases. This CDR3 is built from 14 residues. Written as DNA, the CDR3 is TGTGCCAGTAGGGACATCGGACAGAACACTGAAGCTTTCTTT. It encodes CASRDIGQNTEAFF.

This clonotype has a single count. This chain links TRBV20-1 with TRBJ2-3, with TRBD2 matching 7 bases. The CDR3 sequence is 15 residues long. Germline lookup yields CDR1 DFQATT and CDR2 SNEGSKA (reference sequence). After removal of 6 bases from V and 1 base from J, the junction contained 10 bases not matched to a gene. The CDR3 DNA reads TGCAGTGCAGCCTTACGTCTAGCGGGCACAGATACGCAGTATTTT. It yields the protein CSAALRLAGTDTQYF.

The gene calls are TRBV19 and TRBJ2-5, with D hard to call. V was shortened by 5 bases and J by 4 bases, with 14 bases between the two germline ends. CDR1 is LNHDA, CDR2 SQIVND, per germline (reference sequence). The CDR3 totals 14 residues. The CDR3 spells CASSVTPSGETQYF. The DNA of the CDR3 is TGTGCCAGTAGTGTGACTCCCTCTGGAGAGACCCAGTACTTC.

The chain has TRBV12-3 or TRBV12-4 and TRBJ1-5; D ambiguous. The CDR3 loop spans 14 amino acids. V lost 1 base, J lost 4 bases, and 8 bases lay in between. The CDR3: CASSLEQKNQPQHF. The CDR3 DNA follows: TGTGCCAGCAGTTTAGAGCAGAAAAATCAGCCCCAGCATTTT.

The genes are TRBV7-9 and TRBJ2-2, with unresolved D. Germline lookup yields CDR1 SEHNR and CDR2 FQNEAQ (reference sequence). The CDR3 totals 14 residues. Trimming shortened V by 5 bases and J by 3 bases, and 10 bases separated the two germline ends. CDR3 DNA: TGTGCCAGCAGCCAATTGCGATACACCGGGGAGCTGTTTTTT. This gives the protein CASSQLRYTGELFF. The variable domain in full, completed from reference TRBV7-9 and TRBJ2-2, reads DTGVSQNPRHKITKRGQNVTFRCDPISEHNRLYWYRQTLGQGPEFLTYFQNEAQLEKSRLLSDRFSAERPKGSFSTLEIQRTEQGDSAMYLCASSQLRYTGELFFGEGSRLTVL.

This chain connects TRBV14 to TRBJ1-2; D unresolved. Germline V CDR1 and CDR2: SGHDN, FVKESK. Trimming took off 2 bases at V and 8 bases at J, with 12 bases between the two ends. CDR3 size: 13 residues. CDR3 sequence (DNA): TGTGCCAGCAGCCAAATGGGGTTGACGGGCTACACCTTC. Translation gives CASSQMGLTGYTF.

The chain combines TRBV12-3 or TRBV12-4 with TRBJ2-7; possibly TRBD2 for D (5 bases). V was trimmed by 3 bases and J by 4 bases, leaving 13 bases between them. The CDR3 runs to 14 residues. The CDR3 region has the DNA TGTGCCAGCAGTTTTGGCCTAGCCACGTACGAGCAGTACTTC. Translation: CASSFGLATYEQYF.

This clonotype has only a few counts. The DNA for the CDR3 is TGTGCCAGCAGCTTGCAGGATCCTGAGACCCAGTACTTC. Protein sequence: CASSLQDPETQYF. The chain links TRBV7-9 to TRBJ2-5, with D hard to call. The V end lost 3 bases, the J end lost 5 bases, and 10 bases lay between the germline ends. CDR3 length equals 13 residues. Germline assignment: CDR1 SEHNR and CDR2 FQNEAQ (reference sequence).

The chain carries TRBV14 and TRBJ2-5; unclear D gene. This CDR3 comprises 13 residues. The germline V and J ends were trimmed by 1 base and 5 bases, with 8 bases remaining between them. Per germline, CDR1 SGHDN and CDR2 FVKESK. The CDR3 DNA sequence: TGTGCCAGCAGCCAAGCCCCTCACGAGACCCAGTACTTC. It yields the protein CASSQAPHETQYF.

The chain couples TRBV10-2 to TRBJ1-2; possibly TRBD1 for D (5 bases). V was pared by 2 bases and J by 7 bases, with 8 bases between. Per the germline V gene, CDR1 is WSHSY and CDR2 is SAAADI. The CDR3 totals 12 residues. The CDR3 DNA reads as TGCGCCAGCAGTGAGCGGAGGGGTGGCTACACCTTC. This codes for CASSERRGGYTF.

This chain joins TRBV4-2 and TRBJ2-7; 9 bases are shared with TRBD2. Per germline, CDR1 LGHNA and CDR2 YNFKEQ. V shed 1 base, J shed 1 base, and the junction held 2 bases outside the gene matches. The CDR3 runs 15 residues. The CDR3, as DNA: TGTGCCAGCAGCCAAGGGACTAGCGTATCCTACGAGCAGTACTTC. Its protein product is CASSQGTSVSYEQYF.

The CDR3 protein is CASSFDRANLYEQYF. For the CDR3, the DNA is TGTGCCAGCAGCTTTGACAGGGCAAATCTCTACGAGCAGTACTTC. The chain recombines TRBV7-9 with TRBJ2-7; TRBD1 matches at 7 bases. With 3 bases clipped from V and 3 bases from J, the junction kept 8 bases outside the gene matches. The germline V gene encodes CDR1 SEHNR and CDR2 FQNEAQ (reference sequence). The CDR3 has 15 amino acids.

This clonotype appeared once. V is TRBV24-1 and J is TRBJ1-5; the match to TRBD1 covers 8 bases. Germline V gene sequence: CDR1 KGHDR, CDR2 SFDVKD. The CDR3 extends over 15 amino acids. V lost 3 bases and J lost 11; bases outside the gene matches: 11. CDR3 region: CATSDIGQGGETQHF. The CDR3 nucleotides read TGTGCCACCAGTGATATCGGACAGGGTGGGGAGACCCAGCATTTT.

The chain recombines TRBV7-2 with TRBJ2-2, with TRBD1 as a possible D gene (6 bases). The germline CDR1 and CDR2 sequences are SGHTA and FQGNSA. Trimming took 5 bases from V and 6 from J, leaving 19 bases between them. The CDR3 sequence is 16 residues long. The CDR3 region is CASSGVVGALAGELFF. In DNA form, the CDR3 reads TGTGCCAGCAGCGGTGTCGTGGGGGCTCTCGCCGGGGAGCTGTTTTTT.

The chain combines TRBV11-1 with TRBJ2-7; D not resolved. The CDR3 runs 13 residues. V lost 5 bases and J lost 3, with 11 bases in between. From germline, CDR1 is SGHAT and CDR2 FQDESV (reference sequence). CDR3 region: CASSVTLVYEQYF. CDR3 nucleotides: TGTGCCAGCAGCGTGACCCTAGTCTACGAGCAGTACTTC.